The 12 T cell receptor beta chains in this list originate from one sample, sequenced in a study of cytomegalovirus exposure and HLA in healthy donors. A multiplex PCR was run with 60 Vbeta primers and 13 Jbeta primers. The method was immunoSEQ multiplex PCR; TCRdb's version includes in-frame clones alone and lacks a portion of them. Of fewer than 150,000 clones listed, about four fifths are singletons. The sequenced sample was PBMCs. The origin of the receptors is a man under 40 in good health and CMV-seronegative.

The rearrangement uses TRBV6-5 and TRBJ1-2; D gene unclear. V lost 8 bases and J 5 bases, leaving 15 bases between the germline ends. This CDR3 has 13 amino acids. The germline gives CDR1 MNHEY, CDR2 SVGAGI. This CDR3 reads CASSPEPYYGYTF. For the CDR3, the DNA is TGTGCCAGCTCCCCGGAGCCATATTATGGCTACACCTTC.

J is TRBJ1-1 and V is TRBV6-5; D possibly corresponds to TRBD1 (5 bases). The length of the CDR3 is 14 residues. V dropped 8 bases and J dropped 3 bases, with 16 bases sitting between them. Germline lookup yields CDR1 MNHEY and CDR2 SVGAGI. CDR3 sequence (DNA): TGTGCCAGCTCTGGACTCCGGGGGTACACTGAAGCTTTCTTT. This sequence encodes CASSGLRGYTEAFF.

The J gene is TRBJ2-7, the V gene TRBV6-5; the D gene is possibly TRBD1 (6 bases). Germline lookup yields CDR1 MNHEY and CDR2 SVGAGI. This CDR3 is built from 15 residues. Trimming pared 6 bases from V and 2 bases from J, leaving 17 bases between. The CDR3 DNA is TGTGCCAGCAGCAAAAAACAGGGTTCAGCCTACGAGCAGTACTTC. Translating gives CASSKKQGSAYEQYF.

The V call is TRBV2, the J call TRBJ1-6, with a tentative D call TRBD1 (6 bases). The CDR3 sequence is 16 residues long. The ends were cut back, 4 bases at V and 3 bases at J, with 13 bases in the middle. From germline, CDR1 is SNHLY and CDR2 FYNNEI. CDR3 DNA sequence: TGTGCCAGCAGTGTATCCCAGGGGAACTATAATTCACCCCTCCACTTT. Translation gives CASSVSQGNYNSPLHF.

V is TRBV5-1 and J is TRBJ1-3; TRBD1 might be the D (6 bases). V lost 5 bases and J 2 bases, leaving 14 bases between the germline ends. Germline V lookup: CDR1 SGHRS, CDR2 YFSETQ. This CDR3 has 15 amino acids. CDR3 residues: CASSMGGGPGNTIYF. CDR3 sequence (DNA): TGCGCCAGCAGTATGGGCGGGGGCCCTGGAAACACCATATATTTT. Together with reference TRBV5-1 and TRBJ1-3, the CDR3 gives the full variable domain: KAGVTQTPRYLIKTRGQQVTLSCSPISGHRSVSWYQQTPGQGLQFLFEYFSETQRNKGNFPGRFSGRQFSNSRSEMNVSTLELGDSALYLCASSMGGGPGNTIYFGEGSWLTVV.

The rearrangement links TRBV5-1 to TRBJ2-7, with D tentatively TRBD2 (7 bases). CDR3 length: 14 residues. The V end lost 4 bases, the J end lost 5 bases, and 16 bases lay between the germline ends. Germline values: CDR1 SGHRS, CDR2 YFSETQ. CDR3 residues: CASSDTRGAHEQYF. The DNA of the CDR3 is TGCGCCAGCAGCGATACACGGGGGGCCCACGAGCAGTACTTC.

The V call is TRBV19, the J call TRBJ2-2, with D possibly TRBD2 on 6 matching bases. With 10 bases removed from V and 5 bases from J, the gap between germline ends came to 26 bases. The CDR3 sequence is 17 residues long. Per the germline V gene, CDR1 is LNHDA and CDR2 is SQIVND (reference sequence). The CDR3 nucleotides read TGTGCCACCCGTCGGGCGCGGGGAGGTTTAGGAACCGGGGAGCTGTTTTTT. Translation: CATRRARGGLGTGELFF.

The rearrangement links TRBV6-6 to TRBJ2-1, with 9 positions matching TRBD2. The J segment lost 4 bases and the V segment lost 2 bases, leaving 6 bases of the junction unmatched. The CDR3 extends over 16 amino acids. Germline V gene lookup returns CDR1 MNHNY and CDR2 SVGAGI (reference sequence). CDR3 sequence (DNA): TGTGCCAGCAGTTACGGGGCTAGCGGGGATTACAATGAGCAGTTCTTC. This translates into CASSYGASGDYNEQFF.

The gene calls are TRBV28 and TRBJ1-3; weak D call: TRBD1 (6 bases). V lost 4 bases, J lost 0 bases, and 13 bases lay in between. Per germline, CDR1 MDHEN and CDR2 SYDVKM. The CDR3 contains 16 residues. CDR3 nucleotide sequence: TGTGCCAGCAGTTCCTTTACAGGGAGCTCTGGAAACACCATATATTTT. It yields the protein CASSSFTGSSGNTIYF.

V gene TRBV19 combines with J gene TRBJ1-2; D gene ambiguous. Germline lookup yields CDR1 LNHDA and CDR2 SQIVND (reference sequence). The CDR3 consists of 15 residues. Trimming removed 8 bases at V and 3 bases at J, with 19 bases between. The CDR3 loop is CASGDPGRIDYGYTF. In nucleotides, the CDR3 is TGTGCCAGTGGTGACCCCGGGAGGATCGACTATGGCTACACCTTC.

This clone was detected once. The rearrangement joins TRBV5-6 to TRBJ1-5, with 9 bases lining up with TRBD1. Unmatched junction bases numbered 8, after V lost 3 bases and J lost 1 base. CDR3 length: 17 amino acids. Per the germline V gene, CDR1 is SGHDT and CDR2 is YYEEEE. The CDR3 sequence: CASSSGQGRWSNQPQHF. CDR3 sequence (DNA): TGTGCCAGCAGCTCGGGACAGGGACGTTGGAGCAATCAGCCCCAGCATTTT. Combining the CDR3 with reference TRBV5-6 and TRBJ1-5 gives the whole variable domain DAGVTQSPTHLIKTRGQQVTLRCSPKSGHDTVSWYQQALGQGPQFIFQYYEEEERQRGNFPDRFSGHQFPNYSSELNVNALLLGDSALYLCASSSGQGRWSNQPQHFGDGTRLSIL.

The chain uses TRBV9 and TRBJ2-2, with TRBD1 matching 8 bases. V lost 5 bases and J lost 9; bases outside the gene matches: 9. The CDR3 covers 14 residues. Germline CDR1 reads SGDLS; CDR2 reads YYNGEE. Written as DNA, the CDR3 is TGTGCCAGCAGAAGTGGACAGGGCACTAGGGAGCTGTTTTTT. Its translation: CASRSGQGTRELFF.